These 5 T cell receptor beta chains were sequenced from one sample in a study of T cells in women clearing cervical HPV infection. The repertoire was sequenced with immunoSEQ multiplex PCR; TCRdb's copy has only in-frame clones and lacks some. The sample table sets out 40,000 to 55,000 clones. Input material: blood buffy coat. The receptors shown here come from a woman between 18 and 75 years old with a cervical HPV16 infection that either progressed to CIN3+ or cleared (not recorded which).

Worth noting for this clone: The DNA ends 3 residues before the CDR3 does, and the rest of the CDR3 is filled in from the germline J gene. The chain carries TRBV19 and TRBJ1-1; D unclear. CDR1 and CDR2 (germline): LNHDA, SQIVND (reference sequence). V lost 6 bases to trimming and J lost 4 bases, with 18 bases between them. The CDR3 sequence is 15 residues long. The CDR3 sequence: CASRASRGGITEAFF. The CDR3 bases that were read are TGTGCCAGTAGGGCCTCTCGGGGAGGGATCACTGAA.

As for this clone: The read terminates 3 residues before the CDR3 end, so the remaining end is supplied by the germline J gene. The chain couples TRBV30 to TRBJ1-2; 9 bases agree with TRBD1. The germline V gene encodes CDR1 GTSNPN and CDR2 SVGIG (reference sequence). V lost 1 base to trimming and J lost 3 bases; unmatched junction nucleotides: 6. CDR3 size: 15 residues. CDR3 DNA, as far as it was read: TGTGCCTGGAGTGCTGACAGGGGGACCTACTATGGC. Protein product: CAWSADRGTYYG. The CDR3 as a whole reads CAWSADRGTYYGYTF.

As regards this clone: The CDR3 goes on 3 residues after the read ends, and that part is filled in from the germline J gene. V and J are TRBV30 and TRBJ2-1; D remains ambiguous. The germline CDR1 and CDR2 sequences are GTSNPN and SVGIG (reference sequence). V lost 0 bases, J lost 5 bases, and 8 bases lay in between. This CDR3 has 13 amino acids. The DNA read from the CDR3 is TGTGCCTGGAGTGTACGAAGGGACAATGAG. This translates into CAWSVRRDNE. The full CDR3 protein is CAWSVRRDNEQFF. The whole variable domain, filled in from reference TRBV30 and TRBJ2-1, reads SQTIHQWPATLVQPVGSPLSLECTVEGTSNPNLYWYRQAAGRGLQLLFYSVGIGQISSEVPQNLSASRPQDRQFILSSKKLLLSDSGFYLCAWSVRRDNEQFFGPGTRLTVL.

A word on this clone: The CDR3 goes on 3 residues after the read ends, and that part is filled in from the germline J gene. J is TRBJ2-3 and V is TRBV2, with D possibly TRBD1 on 5 matching bases. This CDR3 comprises 12 residues. The V gene's germline CDR1 is SNHLY and CDR2 FYNNEI. V lost 6 bases, J lost 1 base, and 5 bases lay in between. This CDR3 reads CASRGGTDTQYF. The DNA read from the CDR3 is TGTGCCAGCAGAGGGGGCACAGATACG.

As regards this clone: Read data end 3 residues before the CDR3 end; the end is taken from the germline J gene. The chain joins TRBV14 to TRBJ2-7, with D possibly matching TRBD2 (5 bases). V lost 2 bases and J lost 6, with 14 bases in between. Germline V gene data show CDR1 as SGHDN and CDR2 as FVKESK. CDR3 length: 14 amino acids. Partial CDR3 DNA: TGTGCCAGCAGCCAAAATCGAGGGCAGTCCGAG. Its translation is CASSQNRGQSE. In full, the CDR3 is CASSQNRGQSEQYF. The entire variable domain, with the rest obtained from reference TRBV14 and TRBJ2-7, is as follows: EAGVTQFPSHSVIEKGQTVTLRCDPISGHDNLYWYRRVMGKEIKFLLHFVKESKQDESGMPNNRFLAERTGGTYSTLKVQPAELEDSGVYFCASSQNRGQSEQYFGPGTRLTVT.